The present T cell receptor beta chain was sequenced within a study of T cell repertoires in ileal Crohn's disease. The wider study: Surgery for a complication: stricturing in about 61%, penetrating in approximately 40%.

The time point denotes: proximal margin of the surgical specimen (macroscopically non-inflamed). TCRdb keeps only in-frame clones here, not all; method: immunoSEQ multiplex PCR. The sample contains a few thousand clones, roughly three quarters of which appear only once. This CDR3 comprises 15 residues. V shed 1 base and J shed 3 bases, with 9 bases lying between them. Germline assignment: CDR1 MNHEY and CDR2 SMNVEV (reference sequence). The clonotype was recovered from an adult with Crohn's disease. Input material: ileal tissue. The V and J genes are TRBV27 and TRBJ1-4; TRBD1 is a possible D gene (6 bases). The CDR3 DNA follows: TGTGCCAGCAGTTTATTAGGGGGGGCTAATGAAAAACTGTTTTTT. Translating it yields CASSLLGGANEKLFF.